These 18 T cell receptor beta chains came from one sample sequenced in a study of technical replicates of blood from a few donors. Here immunoSEQ multiplex PCR was the method, and the copy in TCRdb shows in-frame clones only, minus some. The table shows about 73,000 clones, with 90% to 95% occurring only once. The sequenced sample consisted of T cells isolated from PBMCs. The receptors come from a human donor in good health.

CDR3 protein: CASRGGWSTDTQYF. In nucleotides, the CDR3 is TGTGCCAGCAGGGGGGGTTGGAGCACAGATACGCAGTATTTT. The rearrangement joins TRBV6-5 to TRBJ2-3, with D maybe TRBD2 (6 bases). The CDR3 has 14 residues. Germline V CDR1 and CDR2: MNHEY, SVGAGI. The V and J ends lost 6 bases and 0 bases respectively, with 10 bases between them.

The chain links TRBV5-1 to TRBJ2-5; D possibly corresponds to TRBD1 (6 bases). V lost 0 bases to trimming and J lost 4 bases, with 7 bases between them. The germline CDR1 and CDR2 sequences are SGHRS and YFSETQ. The CDR3 runs to 13 residues. The CDR3 reads CASSLGGRETQYF. In DNA form, the CDR3 reads TGCGCCAGCAGCTTGGGGGGGCGAGAGACCCAGTACTTC.

Here the CDR3 reads CASSSTSGGECNGYTF. In DNA, the CDR3 is TGTGCCAGCAGCAGTACCTCAGGGGGCGAATGCAATGGCTACACCTTC. This chain uses TRBV21-1 with TRBJ1-2; TRBD1, the table's D call, was not compared with the DNA. TRBV21-1 is reported as a pseudogene. The CDR3 contains 16 residues.

The rearrangement links TRBV28 to TRBJ2-2; D remains ambiguous. Germline lookup yields CDR1 MDHEN and CDR2 SYDVKM. Between the trimmed V and J ends, which lost 2 bases and 1 base, there was a span of 2 bases. The CDR3 is 13 amino acids. As DNA, the CDR3 is TGTGCCAGCAGTTTACGGAACACCGGGGAGCTGTTTTTT. Its translation is CASSLRNTGELFF.

This rearrangement joins TRBV4-1 to TRBJ2-6; perhaps TRBD1 as D (6 bases). Trimming removed 0 bases at V and 2 bases at J, with 17 bases between. This CDR3 has 19 residues. From germline, CDR1 is MGHRA and CDR2 YSYEKL. The CDR3 nucleotides are TGCGCCAGCAGCCAAGACGACAGACAGGCAGCGGCTGGGGCCAACGTCCTGACTTTC. Its protein product is CASSQDDRQAAAGANVLTF.

The rearrangement joins TRBV10-3 to TRBJ2-1, with 9 bases matching TRBD2. Per germline, CDR1 ENHRY and CDR2 SYGVKD. V lost 2 bases, J lost 8 bases, and 7 bases stayed unmatched. The CDR3 totals 15 residues. CDR3 sequence: CAISEETSGFHEQFF. Written as DNA, the CDR3 is TGTGCCATCAGTGAGGAAACTAGCGGGTTTCATGAGCAGTTCTTC.

The chain has TRBV7-8 and TRBJ2-5; 9 positions agree with TRBD1. Trimming cost V 6 bases and J 3 bases; bases outside gene matches: 8. The CDR3 contains 15 residues. The V gene's germline CDR1 is SGHVS and CDR2 FQNEAQ. The CDR3 sequence is CASSIFDRGKETQYF. As DNA, the CDR3 is TGTGCCAGCAGTATATTCGACAGGGGGAAAGAGACCCAGTACTTC.

This clone was seen a single time. This sequence joins TRBV6-1 and TRBJ1-2; D is uncertain. Trimming shortened V by 0 bases and J by 5 bases, and 16 bases separated the two germline ends. Germline CDR1 MNHNS, CDR2 SASEGT. The CDR3 runs to 16 residues. The CDR3 coding sequence is TGTGCCAGCAGTGAAGCCCCGTGGGAGGCCCAGTATGGCTACACCTTC. This sequence encodes CASSEAPWEAQYGYTF.

This clone was observed once. The rearrangement links TRBV2 to TRBJ2-5; no clear D gene. The V gene lost 8 bases and the J gene lost 4 bases, with 29 bases spanning the gap. CDR3 length equals 18 residues. CDR1 is SNHLY, CDR2 FYNNEI, per germline. CDR3 in DNA: TGTGCCAGCCTAACCCGCGCCGTGAGGCAGAGTTCTCGAGAGACCCAGTACTTC. Translating it yields CASLTRAVRQSSRETQYF.

The V and J genes are TRBV5-1 and TRBJ2-5; D gene ambiguous. Trimming removed 0 bases at V and 0 bases at J, with 6 bases between. The CDR3 sequence is 14 residues long. Germline CDR1 reads SGHRS; CDR2 reads YFSETQ. The CDR3 coding sequence is TGCGCCAGCAGCTTGGCTCAGGACCAAGAGACCCAGTACTTC. Its protein is CASSLAQDQETQYF.

The chain carries TRBV27 and TRBJ1-5; tentatively, D is TRBD1 (6 bases). CDR3 length: 15 amino acids. V shed 2 bases and J shed 5 bases, with 13 bases lying between them. Germline CDR1 is MNHEY and CDR2 is SMNVEV (reference sequence). The DNA of the CDR3 is TGTGCCAGCAGTTTAGGGTTTGGGGGCGATCAGCCCCAGCATTTT. This sequence encodes CASSLGFGGDQPQHF.

The V gene is TRBV7-6, the J gene TRBJ1-2; 7 bases match TRBD1. CDR3 size: 15 residues. From germline, CDR1 is SGHVS and CDR2 FNYEAQ. The junction had 6 bases not matched to a gene; V was cut back by 3 bases and J by 2 bases. CDR3 residues: CASSLSRTGNYGYTF. The DNA for the CDR3 is TGTGCCAGCAGCTTGTCTCGGACAGGAAACTATGGCTACACCTTC.

The CDR3 here is CASSTGQGRRGLAQHF. The CDR3 nucleotides read TGTGCCAGTAGTACCGGACAGGGGAGGAGGGGCCTAGCCCAGCATTTT. This chain joins TRBV19 and TRBJ1-5, with TRBD1 identical over 9 bases. V gave up 4 bases and J gave up 11 bases; unmatched junction bases: 15. CDR1 LNHDA and CDR2 SQIVND come from the germline V gene (reference sequence). The CDR3 is made up of 16 amino acids.

The V gene is TRBV6-1, the J gene TRBJ1-5; 9 bases fit TRBD1. This CDR3 contains 14 residues. Trimming took 4 bases from V and 2 from J; bases not matched to a gene: 0. Germline CDR1 is MNHNS and CDR2 is SASEGT. DNA of the CDR3: TGTGCCAGCAGTGGGACAGGGGGCAATCAGCCCCAGCATTTT. Encoded protein: CASSGTGGNQPQHF.

The V and J genes are TRBV11-3 and TRBJ2-3; 9 bases fit TRBD2. The junction had 4 bases not matched to a gene; V was cut back by 5 bases and J by 1 base. The germline CDR1 and CDR2 sequences are SGHNT and YENEEA. The CDR3 runs 15 residues. The CDR3 sequence is CASSPRLAGTDTQYF. The CDR3 DNA follows: TGTGCCAGCAGCCCAAGACTAGCGGGCACAGATACGCAGTATTTT.

J is TRBJ1-1 and V is TRBV27, with D perhaps TRBD1 (5 bases). Trimming removed 1 base from V and 7 bases from J, with 10 bases in between. Germline values: CDR1 MNHEY, CDR2 SMNVEV (reference sequence). The CDR3 runs to 13 residues. The CDR3 region has the DNA TGTGCCAGCAGTTTATTGGGGGGGAATGAAGCTTTCTTT. It encodes CASSLLGGNEAFF.

The chain recombines TRBV5-1 with TRBJ1-1, with D tentatively TRBD1 (5 bases). Germline V gene data show CDR1 as SGHRS and CDR2 as YFSETQ. The CDR3 has 14 amino acids. The V gene lost 2 bases and the J gene lost 1 base, with 9 bases spanning the gap. CDR3 residues: CASSLPGQNTEAFF. The CDR3 DNA is TGCGCCAGCAGCTTACCAGGACAGAACACTGAAGCTTTCTTT.

This rearrangement joins TRBV30 to TRBJ1-1; TRBD1 aligns across 8 bases. With 2 bases clipped from V and 3 bases from J, the junction kept 5 bases outside the gene matches. In germline, CDR1 is GTSNPN, CDR2 SVGIG (reference sequence). The CDR3 is made up of 14 amino acids. The CDR3 DNA follows: TGTGCCTGGAGTACTTACAGGGGGGACACTGAAGCTTTCTTT. It encodes CAWSTYRGDTEAFF. The full variable domain, in which reference TRBV30 and TRBJ1-1 provide the parts outside the CDR3, is SQTIHQWPATLVQPVGSPLSLECTVEGTSNPNLYWYRQAAGRGLQLLFYSVGIGQISSEVPQNLSASRPQDRQFILSSKKLLLSDSGFYLCAWSTYRGDTEAFFGQGTRLTVV.